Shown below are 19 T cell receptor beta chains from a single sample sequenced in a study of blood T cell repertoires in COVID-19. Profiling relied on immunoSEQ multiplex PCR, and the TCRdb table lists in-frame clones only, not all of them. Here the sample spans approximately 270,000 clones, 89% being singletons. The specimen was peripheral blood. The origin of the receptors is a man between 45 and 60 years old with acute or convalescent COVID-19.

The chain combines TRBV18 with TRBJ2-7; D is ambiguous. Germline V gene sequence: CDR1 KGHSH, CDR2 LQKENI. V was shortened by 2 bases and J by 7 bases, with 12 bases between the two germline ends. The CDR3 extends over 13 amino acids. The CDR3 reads CASSPKEVGEQYF. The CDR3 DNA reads TGTGCCAGCTCACCAAAAGAGGTCGGGGAGCAGTACTTC.

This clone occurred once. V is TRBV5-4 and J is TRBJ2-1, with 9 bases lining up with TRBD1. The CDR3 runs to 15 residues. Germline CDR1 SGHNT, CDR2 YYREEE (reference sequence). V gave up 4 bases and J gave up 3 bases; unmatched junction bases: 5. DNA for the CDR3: TGTGCCAGCAGCCCGGGACAGGGTCACTACAATGAGCAGTTCTTC. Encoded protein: CASSPGQGHYNEQFF.

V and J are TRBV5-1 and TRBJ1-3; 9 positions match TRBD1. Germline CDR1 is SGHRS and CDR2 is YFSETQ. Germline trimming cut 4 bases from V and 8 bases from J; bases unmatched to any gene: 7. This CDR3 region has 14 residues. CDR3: CASSTTGGDDTIYF. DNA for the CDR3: TGCGCCAGCAGCACCACAGGGGGCGACGACACCATATATTTT.

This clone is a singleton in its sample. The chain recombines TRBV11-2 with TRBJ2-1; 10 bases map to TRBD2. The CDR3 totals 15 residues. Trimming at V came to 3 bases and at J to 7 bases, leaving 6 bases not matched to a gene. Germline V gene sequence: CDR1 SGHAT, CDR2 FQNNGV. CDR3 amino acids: CASSLSAGGPNEQFF. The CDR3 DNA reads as TGTGCCAGCAGCTTGTCAGCGGGGGGGCCGAATGAGCAGTTCTTC.

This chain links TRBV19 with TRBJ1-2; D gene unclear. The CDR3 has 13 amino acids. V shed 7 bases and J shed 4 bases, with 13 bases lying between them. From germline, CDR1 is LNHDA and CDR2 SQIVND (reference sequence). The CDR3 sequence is CASNSLYFYGYTF. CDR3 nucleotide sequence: TGTGCCAGTAATTCTCTCTACTTCTATGGCTACACCTTC. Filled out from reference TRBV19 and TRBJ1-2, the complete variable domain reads DGGITQSPKYLFRKEGQNVTLSCEQNLNHDAMYWYRQDPGQGLRLIYYSQIVNDFQKGDIAEGYSVSREKKESFPLTVTSAQKNPTAFYLCASNSLYFYGYTFGSGTRLTVV.

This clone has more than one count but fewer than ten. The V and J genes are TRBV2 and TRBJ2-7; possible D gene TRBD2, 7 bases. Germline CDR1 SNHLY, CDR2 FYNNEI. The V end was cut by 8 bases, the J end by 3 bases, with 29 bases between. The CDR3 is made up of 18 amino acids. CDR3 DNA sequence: TGTGCCAGCGGGGGGGCCATAGGCCGCGCGATGAAAGGCTACGAGCAGTACTTC. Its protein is CASGGAIGRAMKGYEQYF.

CDR3 DNA sequence: TGTGCCAGTAGTATAGCTCCACCGCTAGAGACAGATACGCAGTATTTT. Its translation: CASSIAPPLETDTQYF. The gene calls are TRBV19 and TRBJ2-3; unclear D gene. Trimming took off 1 base at V and 3 bases at J, with 14 bases between the two ends. CDR3 length equals 16 residues. In germline, CDR1 is LNHDA, CDR2 SQIVND (reference sequence).

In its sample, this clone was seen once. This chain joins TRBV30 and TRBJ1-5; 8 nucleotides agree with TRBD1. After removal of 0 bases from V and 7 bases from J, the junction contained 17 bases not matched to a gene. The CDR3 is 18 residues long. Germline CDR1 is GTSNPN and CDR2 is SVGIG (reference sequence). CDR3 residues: CAWSVHLTGATLRQPQHF. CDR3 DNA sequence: TGTGCCTGGAGTGTACACCTGACAGGGGCGACCTTAAGGCAGCCCCAGCATTTT. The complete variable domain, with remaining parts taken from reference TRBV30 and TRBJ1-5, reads SQTIHQWPATLVQPVGSPLSLECTVEGTSNPNLYWYRQAAGRGLQLLFYSVGIGQISSEVPQNLSASRPQDRQFILSSKKLLLSDSGFYLCAWSVHLTGATLRQPQHFGDGTRLSIL.

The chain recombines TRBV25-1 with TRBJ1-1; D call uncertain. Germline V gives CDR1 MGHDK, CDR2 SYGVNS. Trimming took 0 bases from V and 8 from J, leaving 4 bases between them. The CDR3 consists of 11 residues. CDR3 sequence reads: CASSEYQEAFF. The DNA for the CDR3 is TGTGCCAGCAGTGAATATCAAGAAGCTTTCTTT.

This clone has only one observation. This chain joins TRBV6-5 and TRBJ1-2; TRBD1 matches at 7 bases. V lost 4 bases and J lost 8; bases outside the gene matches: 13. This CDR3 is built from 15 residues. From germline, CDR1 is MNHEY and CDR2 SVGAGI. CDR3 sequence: CASSSTPGQPIGYTF. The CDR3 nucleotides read TGTGCCAGCAGTTCAACCCCGGGACAGCCTATAGGCTACACCTTC.

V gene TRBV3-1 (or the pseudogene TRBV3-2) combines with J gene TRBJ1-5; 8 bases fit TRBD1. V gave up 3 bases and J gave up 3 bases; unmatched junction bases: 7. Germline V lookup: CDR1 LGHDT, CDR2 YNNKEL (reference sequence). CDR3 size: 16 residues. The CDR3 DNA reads TGTGCCAGCAGCCAGGGGACAGGTCTCCTCAATCAGCCCCAGCATTTT. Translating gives CASSQGTGLLNQPQHF.

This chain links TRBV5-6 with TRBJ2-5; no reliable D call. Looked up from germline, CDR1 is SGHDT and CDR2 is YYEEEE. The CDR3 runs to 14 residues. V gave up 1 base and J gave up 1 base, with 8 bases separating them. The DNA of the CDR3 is TGTGCCAGCAGCTTGTTAAGAGGCCAAGAGACCCAGTACTTC. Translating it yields CASSLLRGQETQYF.

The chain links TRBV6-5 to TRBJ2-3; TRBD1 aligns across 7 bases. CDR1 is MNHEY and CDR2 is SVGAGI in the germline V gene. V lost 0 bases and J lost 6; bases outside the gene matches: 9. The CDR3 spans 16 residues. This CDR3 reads CASSYSQQGPKDTQYF. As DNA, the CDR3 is TGTGCCAGCAGTTACTCCCAACAGGGGCCCAAGGATACGCAGTATTTT.

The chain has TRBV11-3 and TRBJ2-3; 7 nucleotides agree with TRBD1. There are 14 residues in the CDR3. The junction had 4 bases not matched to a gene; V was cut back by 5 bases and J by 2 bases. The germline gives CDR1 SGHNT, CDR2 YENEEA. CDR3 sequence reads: CASSRGGHTDTQYF. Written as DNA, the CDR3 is TGTGCCAGCAGCCGAGGGGGCCACACAGATACGCAGTATTTT. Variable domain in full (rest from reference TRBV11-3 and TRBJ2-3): EAGVVQSPRYKIIEKKQPVAFWCNPISGHNTLYWYLQNLGQGPELLIRYENEEAVDDSQLPKDRFSAERLKGVDSTLKIQPAELGDSAVYLCASSRGGHTDTQYFGPGTRLTVL.

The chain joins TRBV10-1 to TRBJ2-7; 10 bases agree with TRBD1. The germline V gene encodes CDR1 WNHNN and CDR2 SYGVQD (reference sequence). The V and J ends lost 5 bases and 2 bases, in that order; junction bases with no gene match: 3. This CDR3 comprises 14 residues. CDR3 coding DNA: TGCGCCAGCAGTCCGGGACAGGGGACCTACGAGCAGTACTTC. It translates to CASSPGQGTYEQYF.

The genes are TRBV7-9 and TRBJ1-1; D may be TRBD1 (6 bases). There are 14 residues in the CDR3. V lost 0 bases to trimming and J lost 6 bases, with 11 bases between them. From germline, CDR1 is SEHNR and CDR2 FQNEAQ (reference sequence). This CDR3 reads CASSLAQGRAEAFF. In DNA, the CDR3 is TGTGCCAGCAGCTTAGCGCAGGGGCGGGCTGAAGCTTTCTTT.

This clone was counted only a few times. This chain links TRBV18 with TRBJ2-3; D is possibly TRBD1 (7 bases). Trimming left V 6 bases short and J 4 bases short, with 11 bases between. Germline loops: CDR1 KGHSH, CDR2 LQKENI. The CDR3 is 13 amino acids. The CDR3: CASSIRGADTQYF. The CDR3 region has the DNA TGTGCCAGCTCGATCAGGGGGGCAGATACGCAGTATTTT.

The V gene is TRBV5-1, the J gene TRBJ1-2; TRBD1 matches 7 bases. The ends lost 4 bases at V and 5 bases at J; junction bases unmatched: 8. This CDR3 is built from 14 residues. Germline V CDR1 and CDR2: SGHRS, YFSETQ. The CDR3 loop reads CASSTAGTDYGYTF. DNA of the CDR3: TGCGCCAGCAGCACCGCCGGGACAGATTATGGCTACACCTTC. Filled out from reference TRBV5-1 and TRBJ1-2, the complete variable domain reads KAGVTQTPRYLIKTRGQQVTLSCSPISGHRSVSWYQQTPGQGLQFLFEYFSETQRNKGNFPGRFSGRQFSNSRSEMNVSTLELGDSALYLCASSTAGTDYGYTFGSGTRLTVV.

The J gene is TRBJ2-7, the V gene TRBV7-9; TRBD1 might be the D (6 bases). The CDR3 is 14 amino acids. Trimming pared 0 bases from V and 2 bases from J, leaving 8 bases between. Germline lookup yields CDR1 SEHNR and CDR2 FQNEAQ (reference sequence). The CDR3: CASSLAAGAYEQYF. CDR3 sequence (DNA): TGTGCCAGCAGCTTAGCGGCAGGGGCCTACGAGCAGTACTTC.